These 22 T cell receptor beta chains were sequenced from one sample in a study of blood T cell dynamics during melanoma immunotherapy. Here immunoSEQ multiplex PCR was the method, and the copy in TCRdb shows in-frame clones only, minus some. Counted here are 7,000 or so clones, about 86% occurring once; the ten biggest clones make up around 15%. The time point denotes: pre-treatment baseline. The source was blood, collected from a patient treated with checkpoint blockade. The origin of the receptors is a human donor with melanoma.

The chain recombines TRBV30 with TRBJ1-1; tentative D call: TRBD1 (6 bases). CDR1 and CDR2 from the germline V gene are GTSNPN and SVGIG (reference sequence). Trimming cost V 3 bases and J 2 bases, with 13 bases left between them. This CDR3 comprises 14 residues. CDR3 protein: CAWRVSGGNTEAFF. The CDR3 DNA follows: TGTGCCTGGAGGGTCAGTGGGGGCAACACTGAAGCTTTCTTT.

Here the CDR3 reads CASSYSRGASYEQYF. Written as DNA, the CDR3 is TGTGCCAGCAGTTACTCTCGCGGAGCGTCCTACGAGCAGTACTTC. The V gene is TRBV6-5, the J gene TRBJ2-5; D gene unclear. The DNA end lines up better with TRBJ2-7; the J call may be wrong. The germline gives CDR1 MNHEY, CDR2 SVGAGI. CDR3 length: 15 residues.

CDR3 DNA sequence: TGTGCCAGCAGTTATAGTTTTAGCCTCTCCTACGAGCAGTACTTC. It is translated as CASSYSFSLSYEQYF. This chain joins TRBV6-5 and TRBJ2-5; D remains ambiguous. The J call is doubtful: the DNA matches TRBJ2-7 better. CDR1 MNHEY and CDR2 SVGAGI come from the germline V gene. This CDR3 has 15 amino acids.

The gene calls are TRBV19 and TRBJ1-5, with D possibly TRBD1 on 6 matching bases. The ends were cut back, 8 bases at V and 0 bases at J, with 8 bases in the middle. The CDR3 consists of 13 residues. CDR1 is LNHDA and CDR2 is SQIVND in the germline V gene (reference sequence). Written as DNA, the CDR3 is TGTGCCAGTTGGGGGGCTAGCAATCAGCCCCAGCATTTT. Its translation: CASWGASNQPQHF.

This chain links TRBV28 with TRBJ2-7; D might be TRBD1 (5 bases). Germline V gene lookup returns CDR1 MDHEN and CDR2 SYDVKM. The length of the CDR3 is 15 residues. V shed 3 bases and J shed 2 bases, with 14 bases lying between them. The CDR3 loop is CASSFTQGSPYEQYF. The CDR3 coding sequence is TGTGCCAGCAGTTTCACCCAGGGTTCCCCCTACGAGCAGTACTTC.

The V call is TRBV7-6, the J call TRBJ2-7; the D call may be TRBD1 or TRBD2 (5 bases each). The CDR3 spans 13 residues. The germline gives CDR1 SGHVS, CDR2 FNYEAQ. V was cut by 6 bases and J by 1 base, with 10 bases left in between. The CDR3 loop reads CASSRDGSYEQYF. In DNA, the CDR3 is TGTGCCAGCAGTCGGGACGGGTCCTACGAGCAGTACTTC.

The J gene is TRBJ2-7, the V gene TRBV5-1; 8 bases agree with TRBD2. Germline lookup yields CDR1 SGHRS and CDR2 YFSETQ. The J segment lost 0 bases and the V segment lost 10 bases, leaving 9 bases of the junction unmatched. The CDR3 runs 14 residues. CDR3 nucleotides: TGCGCCTCCCGGACTAGCACCGGCTCCTACGAGCAGTACTTC. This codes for CASRTSTGSYEQYF.

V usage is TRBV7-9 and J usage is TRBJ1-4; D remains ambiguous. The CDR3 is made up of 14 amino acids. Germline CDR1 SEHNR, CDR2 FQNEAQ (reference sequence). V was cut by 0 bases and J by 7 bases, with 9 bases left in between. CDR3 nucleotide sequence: TGTGCCAGCAGCTTAGCGATGGGTACTGAAAAACTGTTTTTT. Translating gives CASSLAMGTEKLFF.

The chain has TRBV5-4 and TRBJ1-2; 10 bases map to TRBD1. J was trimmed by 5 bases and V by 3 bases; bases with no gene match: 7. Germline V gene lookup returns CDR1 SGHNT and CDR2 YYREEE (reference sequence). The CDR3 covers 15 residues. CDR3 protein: CASSSMGQGKYGYTF. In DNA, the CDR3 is TGTGCCAGCAGCTCCATGGGACAGGGGAAGTATGGCTACACCTTC.

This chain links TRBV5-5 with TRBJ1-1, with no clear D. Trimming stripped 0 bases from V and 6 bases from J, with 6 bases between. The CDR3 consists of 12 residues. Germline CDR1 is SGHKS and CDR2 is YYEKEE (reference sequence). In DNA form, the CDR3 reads TGTGCCAGCAGCTTGGCTGCTTCTGAAGCTTTCTTT. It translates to CASSLAASEAFF.

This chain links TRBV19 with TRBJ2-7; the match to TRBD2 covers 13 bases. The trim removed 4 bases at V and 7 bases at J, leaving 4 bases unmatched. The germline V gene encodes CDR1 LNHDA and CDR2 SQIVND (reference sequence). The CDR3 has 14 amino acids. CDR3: CASSSPGLAGEQYF. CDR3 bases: TGTGCCAGTAGTAGCCCGGGACTAGCGGGAGAGCAGTACTTC.

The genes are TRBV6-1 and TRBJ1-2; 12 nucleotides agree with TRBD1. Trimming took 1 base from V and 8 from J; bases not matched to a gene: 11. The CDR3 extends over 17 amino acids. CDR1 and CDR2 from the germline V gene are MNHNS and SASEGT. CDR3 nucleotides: TGTGCCAGCAGTGAAGAAGGGCCGGGACAGGGGGCTTGGGGCTACACCTTC. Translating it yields CASSEEGPGQGAWGYTF.

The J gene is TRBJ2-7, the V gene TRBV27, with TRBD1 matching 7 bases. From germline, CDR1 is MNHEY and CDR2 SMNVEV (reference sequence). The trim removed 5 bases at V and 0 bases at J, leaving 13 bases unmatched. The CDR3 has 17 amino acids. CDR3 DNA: TGTGCCAGCAGTAAATCTTCCGGGACAGCGGTCTCCTACGAGCAGTACTTC. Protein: CASSKSSGTAVSYEQYF.

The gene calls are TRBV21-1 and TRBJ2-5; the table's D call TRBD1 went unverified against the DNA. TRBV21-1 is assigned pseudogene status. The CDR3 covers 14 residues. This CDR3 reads CASSKLSLEGEQYF. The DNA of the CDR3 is TGTGCCAGCAGCAAATTATCCCTTGAGGGGGAGCAGTACTTC.

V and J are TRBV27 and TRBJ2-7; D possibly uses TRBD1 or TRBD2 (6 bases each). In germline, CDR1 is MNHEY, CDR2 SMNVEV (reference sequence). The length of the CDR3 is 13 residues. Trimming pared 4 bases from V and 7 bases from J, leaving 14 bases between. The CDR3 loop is CASSSTSQGEQYF. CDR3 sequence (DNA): TGTGCCAGCAGTTCGACTAGTCAGGGGGAGCAGTACTTC.

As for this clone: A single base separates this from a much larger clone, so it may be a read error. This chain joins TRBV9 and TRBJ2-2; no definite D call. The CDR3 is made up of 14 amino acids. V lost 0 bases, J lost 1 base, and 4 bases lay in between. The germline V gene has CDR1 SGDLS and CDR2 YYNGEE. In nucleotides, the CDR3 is TGTGCCAGCAGCGTAGGCGGGAACACCGGGGAGCTGTTTTTT. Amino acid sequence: CASSVGGNTGELFF.

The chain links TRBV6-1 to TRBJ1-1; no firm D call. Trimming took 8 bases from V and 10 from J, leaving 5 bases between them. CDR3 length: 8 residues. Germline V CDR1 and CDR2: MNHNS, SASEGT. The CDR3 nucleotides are TGTGCCAGCCCCCCAGCTTTCTTT. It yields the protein CASPPAFF.

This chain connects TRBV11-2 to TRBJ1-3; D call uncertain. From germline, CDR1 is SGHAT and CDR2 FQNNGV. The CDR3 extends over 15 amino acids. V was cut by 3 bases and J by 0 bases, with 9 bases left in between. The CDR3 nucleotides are TGTGCCAGCAGCTTGACGCGAAGCTCTGGAAACACCATATATTTT. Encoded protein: CASSLTRSSGNTIYF.

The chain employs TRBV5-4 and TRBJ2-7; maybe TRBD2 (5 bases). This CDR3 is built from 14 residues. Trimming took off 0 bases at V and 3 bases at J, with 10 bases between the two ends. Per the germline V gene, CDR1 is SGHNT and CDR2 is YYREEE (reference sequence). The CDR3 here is CASSLGPRGYEQYF. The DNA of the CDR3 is TGTGCCAGCAGCTTGGGGCCCCGGGGCTACGAGCAGTACTTC.

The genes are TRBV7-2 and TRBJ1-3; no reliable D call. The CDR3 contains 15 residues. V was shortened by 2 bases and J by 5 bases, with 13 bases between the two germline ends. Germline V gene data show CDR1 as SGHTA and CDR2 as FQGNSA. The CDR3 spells CASSLKSSQRNTIYF. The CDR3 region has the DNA TGTGCCAGCAGCTTAAAGAGCAGCCAGAGAAACACCATATATTTT.

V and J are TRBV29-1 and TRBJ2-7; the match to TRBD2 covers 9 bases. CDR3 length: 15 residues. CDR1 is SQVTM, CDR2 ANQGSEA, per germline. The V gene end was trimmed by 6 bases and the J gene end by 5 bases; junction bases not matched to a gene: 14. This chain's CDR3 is CSVPLASGISDEQYF. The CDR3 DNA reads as TGCAGCGTCCCCTTGGCTAGCGGGATCAGCGACGAGCAGTACTTC.

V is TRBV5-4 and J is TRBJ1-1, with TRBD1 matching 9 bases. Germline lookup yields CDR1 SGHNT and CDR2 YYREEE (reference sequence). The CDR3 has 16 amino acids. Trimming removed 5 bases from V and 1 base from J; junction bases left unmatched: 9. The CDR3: CASRGGQGRANTEAFF. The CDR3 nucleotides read TGTGCCAGCAGGGGCGGACAGGGGCGGGCGAACACTGAAGCTTTCTTT.